The next 23 T cell receptor beta chains were all read from a single sample in a study of blood T cell repertoires in COVID-19. Assay: immunoSEQ multiplex PCR; the TCRdb copy retains only in-frame clones and omits some. The data show around 230,000 clones, roughly 89% seen once. The sequencing sample was made of peripheral blood. The receptors stem from a man between 25 and 39 years old who had recovered from COVID-19.

This chain links TRBV24-1 with TRBJ2-3; D remains ambiguous. Germline-derived CDR1 and CDR2 are KGHDR and SFDVKD. Trimming took 3 bases from V and 2 from J, leaving 11 bases between them. CDR3 size: 15 residues. The CDR3 spells CATSDPSDVTDTQYF. Written as DNA, the CDR3 is TGTGCCACCAGTGATCCCTCAGATGTCACAGATACGCAGTATTTT.

In DNA form, the CDR3 reads TGTGCCAGCAGTTTGGCGGGGAACTATGGCTACACCTTC. Translated, it gives CASSLAGNYGYTF. The chain combines TRBV12-3 or TRBV12-4 with TRBJ1-2; no clear D. The CDR3 has 13 amino acids. Trimming took 3 bases from V and 2 from J, leaving 7 bases between them.

The CDR3 DNA reads as TGTGCCAGCAGCCAAGGACAGGCGGTCTCACCCCTCCACTTT. Encoded protein: CASSQGQAVSPLHF. J is TRBJ1-6 and V is TRBV5-4, with 7 bases lining up with TRBD1. Trimming removed 4 bases from V and 10 bases from J; junction bases left unmatched: 8. The germline V gene encodes CDR1 SGHNT and CDR2 YYREEE (reference sequence). The CDR3 has 14 amino acids.

CDR3 loop: CASSPIWGRGDTEAFF. The CDR3 DNA is TGTGCCAGTAGTCCGATATGGGGGAGGGGGGACACTGAAGCTTTCTTT. The V gene is TRBV19, the J gene TRBJ1-1, with D maybe TRBD1 (6 bases). Trimming took 5 bases from V and 3 from J, leaving 19 bases between them. The CDR3 sequence is 16 residues long. Germline values: CDR1 LNHDA, CDR2 SQIVND (reference sequence).

This chain links TRBV6-5 with TRBJ2-1; TRBD1 matches 11 bases. Germline values: CDR1 MNHEY, CDR2 SVGAGI. Trimming cost V 0 bases and J 4 bases; bases outside gene matches: 2. This CDR3 region has 16 residues. The CDR3 bases are TGTGCCAGCAGTTACTCCGGGACAGGGGGGTACAATGAGCAGTTCTTC. As protein: CASSYSGTGGYNEQFF.

This chain links TRBV6-5 with TRBJ1-1; a possible D gene is TRBD1 (6 bases). Germline V gives CDR1 MNHEY, CDR2 SVGAGI. The CDR3 is 11 amino acids. V was cut by 6 bases and J by 7 bases, with 9 bases left in between. The chain's CDR3 is CASSRGDEAFF. The DNA of the CDR3 is TGTGCCAGCAGCAGGGGTGATGAAGCTTTCTTT.

This CDR3 is CASSFGAGSSYNSPLHF. For the CDR3, the DNA is TGTGCCAGCAGCTTTGGGGCCGGTAGCTCCTATAATTCACCCCTCCACTTT. The V call is TRBV5-4, the J call TRBJ1-6; weak D call: TRBD1 (5 bases). CDR3 length equals 17 residues. V was cut by 2 bases and J by 0 bases, with 12 bases left in between. Germline V gene sequence: CDR1 SGHNT, CDR2 YYREEE (reference sequence).

The CDR3 sequence: CASSQTAYGYTF. CDR3 nucleotide sequence: TGTGCCAGCAGTCAGACAGCTTATGGCTACACCTTC. The chain employs TRBV12-3 or TRBV12-4 and TRBJ1-2, with D possibly matching TRBD1 (5 bases). This CDR3 contains 12 residues. V lost 5 bases and J 5 bases, leaving 9 bases between the germline ends.

This clone was recorded only once. The rearrangement uses TRBV4-2 and TRBJ1-4; 8 nucleotides line up with TRBD1. The CDR3 covers 15 residues. V was pared by 5 bases and J by 8 bases, with 10 bases of the junction left unmatched. The germline V gene has CDR1 LGHNA and CDR2 YNFKEQ. CDR3 loop: CASSANRDRQEKLFF. The CDR3 bases are TGTGCCAGCAGCGCCAACCGGGACAGGCAAGAAAAACTGTTTTTT.

About this clone itself: In the same sample, other DNA sequences code for this CDR3. The chain is built from TRBV30 and TRBJ1-1; possible D gene TRBD1, 5 bases. V was trimmed by 0 bases and J by 5 bases, leaving 13 bases between them. The V gene's germline CDR1 is GTSNPN and CDR2 SVGIG (reference sequence). This CDR3 is built from 14 residues. The CDR3 protein is CAWSVGQGVTEAFF. CDR3 coding DNA: TGTGCCTGGAGTGTAGGGCAGGGTGTAACTGAAGCTTTCTTT.

This clone turned up a few times. The rearrangement uses TRBV4-1 and TRBJ1-2; D gene uncertain. Trimming removed 0 bases from V and 2 bases from J, with 7 bases in between. CDR3 length: 14 amino acids. Germline CDR1 MGHRA, CDR2 YSYEKL. The DNA for the CDR3 is TGCGCCAGCAGCCAAGAGACACGGAACTATGGCTACACCTTC. Translated, it gives CASSQETRNYGYTF.

This chain links TRBV29-1 with TRBJ2-6, with 8 bases matching TRBD2. The germline gives CDR1 SQVTM, CDR2 ANQGSEA. CDR3 length: 15 residues. The V gene end was trimmed by 6 bases and the J gene end by 0 bases; junction bases not matched to a gene: 4. CDR3 loop: CSVAGGYSGANVLTF. CDR3 nucleotides: TGCAGCGTGGCGGGAGGTTACTCTGGGGCCAACGTCCTGACTTTC.

This CDR3 reads CASSIEMTGGLYEQYF. The CDR3, as DNA: TGTGCCAGTAGTATCGAAATGACAGGGGGACTCTACGAGCAGTACTTC. The V call is TRBV19, the J call TRBJ2-7, with TRBD1 identical over 9 bases. V lost 3 bases and J lost 3; bases outside the gene matches: 9. The V gene's germline CDR1 is LNHDA and CDR2 SQIVND (reference sequence). The CDR3 has 16 residues. Based on the CDR3 plus reference TRBV19 and TRBJ2-7, the full variable domain is DGGITQSPKYLFRKEGQNVTLSCEQNLNHDAMYWYRQDPGQGLRLIYYSQIVNDFQKGDIAEGYSVSREKKESFPLTVTSAQKNPTAFYLCASSIEMTGGLYEQYFGPGTRLTVT.

This clone occurred once. The gene calls are TRBV27 and TRBJ1-4, with D unresolved. Trimming shortened V by 5 bases and J by 9 bases, and 10 bases separated the two germline ends. This CDR3 comprises 12 residues. From germline, CDR1 is MNHEY and CDR2 SMNVEV (reference sequence). CDR3 residues: CASSRSDQKLFF. DNA for the CDR3: TGTGCCAGCAGTCGATCAGATCAAAAACTGTTTTTT. The full variable domain, its missing parts supplied by reference TRBV27 and TRBJ1-4, is EAQVTQNPRYLITVTGKKLTVTCSQNMNHEYMSWYRQDPGLGLRQIYYSMNVEVTDKGDVPEGYKVSRKEKRNFPLILESPSPNQTSLYFCASSRSDQKLFFGSGTQLSVL.

For the CDR3, the DNA is TGTGCCAGCAGCCCGCCGGGGGCGGGGGATTCAGATACGCAGTATTTT. It codes for CASSPPGAGDSDTQYF. The V call is TRBV11-2, the J call TRBJ2-3; weak D call: TRBD2 (7 bases). This CDR3 has 16 residues. CDR1 is SGHAT, CDR2 FQNNGV, per germline. Deletions cut 5 bases from V and 4 bases from J, with 19 bases between.

This clone was seen more than once but under ten times. Other DNA sequences of this sample code for an identical CDR3. This rearrangement joins TRBV5-6 to TRBJ2-7; possible D gene TRBD2, 5 bases. CDR1 SGHDT and CDR2 YYEEEE come from the germline V gene. This CDR3 spans 11 amino acids. V lost 5 bases and J lost 3, with 6 bases in between. In DNA, the CDR3 is TGTGCCAGCAGTCGGGGCTACGAGCAGTACTTC. It is translated as CASSRGYEQYF.

The V and J genes are TRBV7-2 and TRBJ1-4; TRBD1 matches 7 bases. Germline V lookup: CDR1 SGHTA, CDR2 FQGNSA. The V and J ends lost 3 bases and 4 bases, in that order; junction bases with no gene match: 8. The CDR3 is 16 amino acids. CDR3 DNA: TGTGCCAGCAGCTTGGTTCCGGGACAGATTAATGAAAAACTGTTTTTT. Translating gives CASSLVPGQINEKLFF.

The chain carries TRBV5-6 and TRBJ1-1; no clear D. Germline V gene data show CDR1 as SGHDT and CDR2 as YYEEEE. V dropped 4 bases and J dropped 8 bases, with 24 bases sitting between them. This CDR3 region has 16 residues. The CDR3 DNA sequence: TGTGCCAGCAGCGAGTTCCGCGGCGAGGCCCCCTCGGAAGCTTTCTTT. This gives the protein CASSEFRGEAPSEAFF.

The chain couples TRBV5-6 to TRBJ2-5; 7 bases are shared with TRBD1. J was trimmed by 5 bases and V by 4 bases; bases with no gene match: 8. CDR3 size: 14 residues. From germline, CDR1 is SGHDT and CDR2 YYEEEE. The CDR3 DNA is TGTGCCAGCAGCCCGGGACAGTTCATCGAGACCCAGTACTTC. The encoded protein is CASSPGQFIETQYF.

The chain couples TRBV30 to TRBJ1-2; 7 bases are shared with TRBD1. This CDR3 has 11 residues. Trimming at V came to 4 bases and at J to 4 bases, leaving 0 bases not matched to a gene. Germline CDR1 reads GTSNPN; CDR2 reads SVGIG (reference sequence). In DNA, the CDR3 is TGTGCCTGGACAGGGGGCTATGGCTACACCTTC. Translated, it gives CAWTGGYGYTF.

The gene calls are TRBV18 and TRBJ1-2, with TRBD1 matching 7 bases. Germline CDR1 KGHSH, CDR2 LQKENI. Trimming cost V 3 bases and J 7 bases; bases outside gene matches: 14. The CDR3 runs to 16 residues. The DNA of the CDR3 is TGTGCCAGCTCACCGATGGAGGGGGCGCGGGGCGGTGGCTACACCTTC. It translates to CASSPMEGARGGGYTF.

This clone was seen just once. V and J are TRBV5-1 and TRBJ2-7; 11 nucleotides agree with TRBD1. V was clipped by 4 bases and J by 2 bases; unmatched bases: 5. In germline, CDR1 is SGHRS, CDR2 YFSETQ. The CDR3 runs 15 residues. Here the CDR3 reads CASSPGGQGAYEQYF. CDR3 sequence (DNA): TGCGCCAGCAGCCCGGGGGGACAGGGGGCCTACGAGCAGTACTTC.

This rearrangement joins TRBV11-2 to TRBJ1-2; D is undetermined. Deletions cut 5 bases from V and 8 bases from J, with 12 bases between. The CDR3 spans 12 residues. CDR1 and CDR2 from the germline V gene are SGHAT and FQNNGV. The CDR3 nucleotides read TGTGCCAGCAGCATCCTGACAAGGGGCTACACCTTC. It specifies CASSILTRGYTF.